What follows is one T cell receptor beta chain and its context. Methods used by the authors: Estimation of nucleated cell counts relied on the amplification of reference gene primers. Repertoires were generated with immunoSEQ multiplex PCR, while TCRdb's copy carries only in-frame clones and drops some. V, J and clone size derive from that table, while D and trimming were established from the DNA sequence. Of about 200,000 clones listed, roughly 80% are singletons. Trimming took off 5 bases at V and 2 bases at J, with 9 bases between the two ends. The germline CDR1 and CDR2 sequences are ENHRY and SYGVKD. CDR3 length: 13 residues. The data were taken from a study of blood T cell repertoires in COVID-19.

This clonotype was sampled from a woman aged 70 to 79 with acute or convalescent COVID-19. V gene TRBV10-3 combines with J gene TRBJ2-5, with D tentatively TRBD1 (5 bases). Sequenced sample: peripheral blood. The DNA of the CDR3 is TGTGCCATCAGTTCGACAGAGCAAGAGACCCAGTACTTC. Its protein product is CAISSTEQETQYF.